A selection of T cell receptor beta chains follows, all from one sample in a study of OX40 agonist ivuxolimab in advanced cancers. Method: immunoSEQ multiplex PCR; TCRdb's copy keeps in-frame clones and lacks some. The sample includes just over 90,000 clones, around 91% of them seen just once. This material consisted of CD4+ or CD8+ T cells sorted from blood, taken in a trial of the OX40 agonist ivuxolimab. These receptor sequences come from an adult with an advanced solid tumor such as melanoma, head and neck, liver or kidney cancer. Both conserved end residues are part of each CDR3. The D gene is left open where the match is weak. Size is omitted from some rows. Given values are once, few, many or a class for expanded clones.

clone_size: .; j_call: TRBJ1-3; d_call: TRBD1; v_call: TRBV7-8; cdr3_nt: TGTGCCAGCAGCTCGCACCGGATCCCGGGACAGGGTGTTGGAAACACCATATATTTT; cdr3_aa: CASSSHRIPGQGVGNTIYF
clone_size: .; j_call: TRBJ1-1; d_call: TRBD1; v_call: TRBV5-1; cdr3_nt: TGCGCCAGCAGCTTGAGAACAGGGGAAAGGACTGAAGCTTTCTTT; cdr3_aa: CASSLRTGERTEAFF
clone_size: .; j_call: TRBJ1-5; d_call: .; v_call: TRBV27; cdr3_nt: TGTGCCAGCAGTACAGGGTTTACCGGCAATCAGCCCCAGCATTTT; cdr3_aa: CASSTGFTGNQPQHF
clone_size: .; j_call: TRBJ2-7; d_call: TRBD2; v_call: TRBV6-6; cdr3_nt: TGTGCCAGCAGTTATGGCGCTAGAAGCGGGGCTCTATTC; cdr3_aa: CASSYGARSGALF
clone_size: .; j_call: TRBJ2-1; d_call: .; v_call: TRBV29-1; cdr3_nt: TGCAGCGTTGTCCGGGACTCCGGCAATGAGCAGTTCTTC; cdr3_aa: CSVVRDSGNEQFF
clone_size: .; j_call: TRBJ1-4; d_call: .; v_call: TRBV11-2; cdr3_nt: TGTGCCAGCAGCTCAACAGGGAAGATAGGGACTAATGAAAAACTGTTTTTT; cdr3_aa: CASSSTGKIGTNEKLFF
clone_size: .; j_call: TRBJ1-2; d_call: TRBD1; v_call: TRBV6-5; cdr3_nt: TGTGCCAGCAGACACCTTCGGACAGGGGGCGATGGCTACACCTTC; cdr3_aa: CASRHLRTGGDGYTF
clone_size: .; j_call: TRBJ2-7; d_call: .; v_call: TRBV1; cdr3_nt: TGCACCAGCAGCCAAGGTGGCTGGGTGAGGTACGAGCAGTACTTC; cdr3_aa: CTSSQGGWVRYEQYF
clone_size: .; j_call: TRBJ1-1; d_call: .; v_call: TRBV10-1; cdr3_nt: TGCGCCAGCAGTGAGAAGTGCCCAGAGCCTAACACTGAAGCTTTCTTT; cdr3_aa: CASSEKCPEPNTEAFF
clone_size: .; j_call: TRBJ2-3; d_call: TRBD1; v_call: TRBV7-9; cdr3_nt: TGTGCCAGCAGCCCTGACAGGGAGAGGCCAGATACGCAGTATTTT; cdr3_aa: CASSPDRERPDTQYF
clone_size: .; j_call: TRBJ2-1; d_call: TRBD2; v_call: TRBV11-3; cdr3_nt: TGTGCCAGCAGAAAGGGACTAGCGGGAGAGGGGTCCTACAATGAGCAGTTCTTC; cdr3_aa: CASRKGLAGEGSYNEQFF
clone_size: .; j_call: TRBJ2-3; d_call: TRBD2; v_call: TRBV2; cdr3_nt: TGTGCCACTAGGCCCGACTCGGGACTAGCAGCAACGTGGACCGCGGCAGATACGCAGTATTTT; cdr3_aa: CATRPDSGLAATWTAADTQYF
clone_size: .; j_call: TRBJ1-4; d_call: TRBD1; v_call: TRBV28; cdr3_nt: TGTGCCAGCAGTCCTCAGGGAGGGGGCCTAGAAAAACTGTTTTTT; cdr3_aa: CASSPQGGGLEKLFF
clone_size: .; j_call: TRBJ1-1; d_call: .; v_call: TRBV30; cdr3_nt: TGTGCCTGGAGTGGACAGTCTCGGAACACTGAAGCTTTCTTT; cdr3_aa: CAWSGQSRNTEAFF
clone_size: once; j_call: TRBJ2-3; d_call: TRBD2; v_call: TRBV5-1; cdr3_nt: TGCGCCAGCAGCTGGGGGGGAGGAGCAGATACGCAGTATTTT; cdr3_aa: CASSWGGGADTQYF
clone_size: few; j_call: TRBJ2-5; d_call: TRBD2; v_call: TRBV11-3; cdr3_nt: TGTGCCAGCAGCTTATACTATTGGCAGACTAGCGCTCAAGAGACCCAGTACTTC; cdr3_aa: CASSLYYWQTSAQETQYF
clone_size: .; j_call: TRBJ2-7; d_call: .; v_call: TRBV18; cdr3_nt: TGTGCCAGCTCACCAGTTGATTGGGGCCCTTCAGGATACGAGCAGTACTTC; cdr3_aa: CASSPVDWGPSGYEQYF
clone_size: .; j_call: TRBJ2-5; d_call: TRBD2; v_call: TRBV5-4; cdr3_nt: TGTGCCAGCAGCTTGTCCGGGAGGGCCAGGGAGACCCAGTACTTC; cdr3_aa: CASSLSGRARETQYF
clone_size: .; j_call: TRBJ2-5; d_call: TRBD1; v_call: TRBV11-2; cdr3_nt: TGTGCCAGCAGCTTTGATAGGGACAGAGGGTTGAACTTC; cdr3_aa: CASSFDRDRGLNF
clone_size: .; j_call: TRBJ1-1; d_call: .; v_call: TRBV6-5; cdr3_nt: TGTGCCAGCAGTTTCAACAGACTCATGAACACTGAAGCTTTCTTT; cdr3_aa: CASSFNRLMNTEAFF
clone_size: .; j_call: TRBJ2-7; d_call: .; v_call: TRBV19; cdr3_nt: TGTGCCAGTAGTCCGCGGACAACCCCCGCCTACGAGCAGTACTTC; cdr3_aa: CASSPRTTPAYEQYF